The clone carrying this TCR beta chain was counted ten times or more. The data stem from a study of T-cell reconstitution after alpha-beta-depleted transplantation in children. A TCRbeta library incorporating unique molecular identifiers was prepared. TCRdb re-derived calls from the PCR reads in MiXCR, one entry per CDR3 protein. The table has 200,000 to 250,000 distinct CDR3 sequences, around 9.5% seen once. This CDR3 has 14 amino acids. CDR1 is SGHRS and CDR2 is YFSETQ in the germline V gene. The ends were cut back, 0 bases at V and 8 bases at J, with 9 bases in the middle. Sequencing used PBMCs from the stem cell graft donor, obtained from the stem cell graft. The sequence was collected from a human donor who donated a stem cell graft to a child with acute lymphoblastic leukemia. This rearrangement joins TRBV5-1 to TRBJ1-6; D is unresolved. The CDR3 region has the DNA TGCGCCAGCAGCTTGGACCAGGAAGATTCACCCCTCCACTTT. This gives the protein CASSLDQEDSPLHF.